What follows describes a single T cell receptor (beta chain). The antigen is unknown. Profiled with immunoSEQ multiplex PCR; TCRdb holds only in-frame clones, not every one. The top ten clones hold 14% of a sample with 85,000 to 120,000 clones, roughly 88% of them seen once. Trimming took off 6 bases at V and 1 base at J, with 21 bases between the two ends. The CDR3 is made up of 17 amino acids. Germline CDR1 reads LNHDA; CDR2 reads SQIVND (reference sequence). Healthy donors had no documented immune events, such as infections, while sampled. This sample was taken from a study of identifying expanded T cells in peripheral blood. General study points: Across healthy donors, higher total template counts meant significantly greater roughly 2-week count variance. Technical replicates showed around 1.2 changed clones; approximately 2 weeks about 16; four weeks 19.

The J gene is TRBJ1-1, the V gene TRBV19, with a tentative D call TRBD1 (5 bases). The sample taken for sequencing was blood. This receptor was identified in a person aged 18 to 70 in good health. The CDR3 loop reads CASRNTGYPLANTEAFF. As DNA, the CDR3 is TGTGCCAGTAGGAATACAGGTTACCCTCTGGCGAACACTGAAGCTTTCTTT.